This entry lists 20 T cell receptor beta chains sequenced from one sample in a study of T cell changes during pregnancy in multiple sclerosis (dated by TCRdb to about 2019). The library came from the immunoSEQ multiplex PCR assay. This is the immuneACCESS table as TCRdb keeps it, with only in-frame sequences that have V and J called. A part of the clones is gone; compared with another copy, unresolved V genes explain less than half, and the rest is unexplained. This sample has about 17,000 clones in its table, and approximately 85% of those were observed once. In total, the top ten clones hold roughly an eighth of the sample. The sequences come from CD8+ T cells from peripheral blood mononuclear cells, collected after pregnancy. These receptors originate from a female donor in good health, enrolled as a control in a pregnancy study.

The chain links TRBV27 to TRBJ1-1, with 7 bases fitting TRBD1. From germline, CDR1 is MNHEY and CDR2 SMNVEV (reference sequence). Germline trimming cut 4 bases from V and 0 bases from J; bases unmatched to any gene: 8. The CDR3 sequence is 16 residues long. As DNA, the CDR3 is TGTGCCAGCAGTTACAGGGGTTACCGATTGAACACTGAAGCTTTCTTT. Amino acids: CASSYRGYRLNTEAFF.

The J gene is TRBJ2-2, the V gene TRBV19; perhaps TRBD1 as D (6 bases). CDR1 is LNHDA, CDR2 SQIVND, per germline (reference sequence). This CDR3 region has 13 residues. Trimming left V 5 bases short and J 6 bases short, with 10 bases between. The CDR3 DNA is TGTGCCAGTAGTGCAGGGGTGGCCGGGGAGCTGTTTTTT. This encodes CASSAGVAGELFF. The variable domain in full, with the rest retrieved from reference TRBV19 and TRBJ2-2, is DGGITQSPKYLFRKEGQNVTLSCEQNLNHDAMYWYRQDPGQGLRLIYYSQIVNDFQKGDIAEGYSVSREKKESFPLTVTSAQKNPTAFYLCASSAGVAGELFFGEGSRLTVL.

The chain employs TRBV6-6 and TRBJ2-7; possibly TRBD1 for D (6 bases). There are 12 residues in the CDR3. Germline V lookup: CDR1 MNHNY, CDR2 SVGAGI (reference sequence). Trimming pared 7 bases from V and 3 bases from J, leaving 10 bases between. CDR3 DNA: TGTGCCAGCACCGCGGACAGCTACGAGCAGTACTTC. Its translation: CASTADSYEQYF.

The chain carries TRBV9 and TRBJ2-7; maybe TRBD2 (5 bases). Germline CDR1 is SGDLS and CDR2 is YYNGEE. This CDR3 has 11 amino acids. The ends were cut back, 4 bases at V and 12 bases at J, with 14 bases in the middle. CDR3 amino acids: CASSNGGWPYF. The CDR3 coding sequence is TGTGCCAGCAGCAACGGAGGTTGGCCGTACTTC.

The table lists this clone with a count of one. The rearrangement joins TRBV6-1 to TRBJ1-4; TRBD1 agrees at 7 bases. The V and J ends lost 4 bases and 5 bases, in that order; junction bases with no gene match: 4. The CDR3 sequence is 14 residues long. Germline V gene data show CDR1 as MNHNS and CDR2 as SASEGT. The CDR3, as DNA: TGTGCCAGCAGTGTCGGACAGGAGAATGAAAAACTGTTTTTT. The encoded protein is CASSVGQENEKLFF.

The J gene is TRBJ1-4, the V gene TRBV5-6, with no clear D. V shed 0 bases and J shed 8 bases, with 11 bases lying between them. The CDR3 consists of 14 residues. Germline CDR1 SGHDT, CDR2 YYEEEE. The CDR3 DNA reads TGTGCCAGCAGCTTGGCAGACACATCGGAAAAACTGTTTTTT. Translating it yields CASSLADTSEKLFF.

This clone was observed a handful of times. The rearrangement links TRBV27 to TRBJ1-3; TRBD1 agrees at 7 bases. The CDR3 has 14 residues. V lost 6 bases to trimming and J lost 2 bases; unmatched junction nucleotides: 4. CDR1 is MNHEY and CDR2 is SMNVEV in the germline V gene (reference sequence). CDR3: CASRPGGPGNTIYF. The CDR3 coding sequence is TGTGCCAGCAGACCAGGGGGGCCTGGAAACACCATATATTTT.

The CDR3 DNA follows: TGTGCCAGCAGCCCTCGGGACTACCCCAAGAACACCGGGGAGCTGTTTTTT. Translating it yields CASSPRDYPKNTGELFF. The rearrangement uses TRBV7-9 and TRBJ2-2; 7 bases are shared with TRBD2. The CDR3 extends over 17 amino acids. Trimming removed 5 bases from V and 1 base from J; junction bases left unmatched: 10. Germline V gives CDR1 SEHNR, CDR2 FQNEAQ (reference sequence).

This clone was detected once. The rearrangement joins TRBV2 to TRBJ2-3; D might be TRBD1 (5 bases). This CDR3 has 17 residues. Germline values: CDR1 SNHLY, CDR2 FYNNEI. The V end lost 2 bases, the J end lost 0 bases, and 15 bases lay between the germline ends. CDR3 in amino acids: CASSEWGRTASTDTQYF. CDR3 nucleotides: TGTGCCAGCAGTGAATGGGGCCGAACCGCTAGCACAGATACGCAGTATTTT.

The rearrangement uses TRBV9 and TRBJ2-1; 10 bases map to TRBD2. The J segment lost 4 bases and the V segment lost 1 base, leaving 14 bases of the junction unmatched. The CDR3 is made up of 19 amino acids. CDR1 SGDLS and CDR2 YYNGEE come from the germline V gene. CDR3 DNA: TGTGCCAGCAGCGTAAGGTGGAGGGTAGCGGGGGGCTTTTACAATGAGCAGTTCTTC. Protein product: CASSVRWRVAGGFYNEQFF.

V is TRBV4-2 and J is TRBJ1-1; 9 bases are shared with TRBD1. The trim removed 7 bases at V and 4 bases at J, leaving 7 bases unmatched. The CDR3 sequence is 14 residues long. From germline, CDR1 is LGHNA and CDR2 YNFKEQ. CDR3 coding DNA: TGTGCCAGCAACCCCGACAGGGGGTTCACTGAAGCTTTCTTT. Translating gives CASNPDRGFTEAFF.

The chain links TRBV7-9 to TRBJ2-1; D gene ambiguous. V was trimmed by 4 bases and J by 8 bases, leaving 9 bases between them. This CDR3 is 12 amino acids long. Germline V lookup: CDR1 SEHNR, CDR2 FQNEAQ (reference sequence). CDR3 in DNA: TGTGCCAGCAGCTCCATTCGGGATGAGCAGTTCTTC. Translation: CASSSIRDEQFF.

This sequence joins TRBV2 and TRBJ1-1, with D maybe TRBD1 (5 bases). The CDR3 is made up of 13 amino acids. The germline V gene encodes CDR1 SNHLY and CDR2 FYNNEI. The V gene lost 11 bases and the J gene lost 3 bases, with 16 bases spanning the gap. The DNA of the CDR3 is TGTGCCCTGAAGGCACAGGCGGACACTGAAGCTTTCTTT. Its protein product is CALKAQADTEAFF.

The chain couples TRBV7-9 to TRBJ2-3; tentative D call: TRBD1 (5 bases). Germline values: CDR1 SEHNR, CDR2 FQNEAQ (reference sequence). Trimming removed 7 bases from V and 0 bases from J, with 17 bases in between. This CDR3 is 16 amino acids long. The CDR3 DNA sequence: TGTGCCAGCACCTGGCAGCAGGGCAGCAGCACAGATACGCAGTATTTT. Protein: CASTWQQGSSTDTQYF.

CDR3 DNA sequence: TGTGCCAGCTCGAGTCTGGGGGCTGGAGGGGCCAACGTCCTGACTTTC. Amino acid sequence: CASSSLGAGGANVLTF. The chain employs TRBV6-4 and TRBJ2-6, with D maybe TRBD1 (6 bases). V was clipped by 8 bases and J by 4 bases, with 18 bases between them. The CDR3 spans 16 residues. Germline V gene lookup returns CDR1 MRHNA and CDR2 SNTAGT.

The V gene is TRBV19, the J gene TRBJ2-1; D is unresolved. The CDR3 runs 14 residues. With 6 bases removed from V and 8 bases from J, the gap between germline ends came to 17 bases. Germline V CDR1 and CDR2: LNHDA, SQIVND (reference sequence). CDR3 loop: CASRTEGVSYEQFF. In DNA form, the CDR3 reads TGTGCCAGTAGGACCGAAGGAGTATCGTATGAGCAGTTCTTC.

The chain uses TRBV6-1 and TRBJ2-1, with 8 bases matching TRBD2. V dropped 7 bases and J dropped 9; count of bases not matched to a gene: 8. There are 13 residues in the CDR3. In germline, CDR1 is MNHNS, CDR2 SASEGT. Here the CDR3 reads CASIGGEAIEQFF. The CDR3 region has the DNA TGTGCCAGCATCGGGGGGGAGGCGATTGAGCAGTTCTTC.

The table lists this clone with a count of one. The V and J genes are TRBV27 and TRBJ1-5; 7 nucleotides match TRBD1. The V gene end was trimmed by 2 bases and the J gene end by 3 bases; junction bases not matched to a gene: 4. The CDR3 is 15 amino acids. CDR1 and CDR2 (germline): MNHEY, SMNVEV (reference sequence). CDR3 sequence (DNA): TGTGCCAGCAGTTTAAGACAGGGATACAATCAGCCCCAGCATTTT. This translates into CASSLRQGYNQPQHF.

This chain joins TRBV27 and TRBJ2-1; D unresolved. The CDR3 extends over 15 amino acids. Per germline, CDR1 MNHEY and CDR2 SMNVEV (reference sequence). The germline V and J ends were trimmed by 0 bases and 3 bases, with 9 bases remaining between them. CDR3 protein: CASSLSSSGYNEQFF. CDR3 nucleotide sequence: TGTGCCAGCAGTTTATCGAGCTCAGGCTACAATGAGCAGTTCTTC.

This chain connects TRBV29-1 to TRBJ2-3; possible D gene TRBD2, 7 bases. CDR1 is SQVTM, CDR2 ANQGSEA, per germline. The CDR3 runs 17 residues. Trimming shortened V by 3 bases and J by 6 bases, and 25 bases separated the two germline ends. Here the CDR3 reads CSVDRGAGAPAADTQYF. CDR3 in DNA: TGCAGCGTTGATCGTGGCGCGGGGGCCCCCGCAGCCGATACGCAGTATTTT.